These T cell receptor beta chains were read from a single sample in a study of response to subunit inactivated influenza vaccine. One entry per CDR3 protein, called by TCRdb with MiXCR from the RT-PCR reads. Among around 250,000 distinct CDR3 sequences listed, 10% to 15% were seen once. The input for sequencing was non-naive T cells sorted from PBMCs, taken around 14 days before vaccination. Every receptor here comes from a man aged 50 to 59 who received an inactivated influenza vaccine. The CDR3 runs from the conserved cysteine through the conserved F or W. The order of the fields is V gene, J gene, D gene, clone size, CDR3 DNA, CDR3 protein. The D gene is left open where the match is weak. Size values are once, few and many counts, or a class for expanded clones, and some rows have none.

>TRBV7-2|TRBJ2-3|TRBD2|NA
TGTGCCAGCAGATCCGGACTAGCGGGGGGTCAAGATACGCAGTATTTT
CASRSGLAGGQDTQYF
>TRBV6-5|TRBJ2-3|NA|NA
TGTGCCAGCAGTTACGCGGCTAACTCAGATACGCAGTATTTT
CASSYAANSDTQYF
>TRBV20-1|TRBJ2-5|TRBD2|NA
TGCAGTGCTATTGAATACCTAGCGGGAGTCGGAGAGACCCAGTACTTC
CSAIEYLAGVGETQYF
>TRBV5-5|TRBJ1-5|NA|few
TGTGCCAGCAGCTTCTTAGGACAGCCTCGCAATCAGCCCCAGCATTTT
CASSFLGQPRNQPQHF
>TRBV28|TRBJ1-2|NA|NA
TGTGCCAGCAGTTCCCTCTCAGGGAACTATGGCTACACCTTC
CASSSLSGNYGYTF
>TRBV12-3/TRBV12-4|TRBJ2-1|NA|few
TGTGCCAGCAGTTCGGCGTCGGGGTGGGTACACAATGAGCAGTTCTTC
CASSSASGWVHNEQFF
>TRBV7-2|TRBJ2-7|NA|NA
TGTGCCAGCAGCTTAAGGAGAGCGGGCGGGGAGCAGTACTTC
CASSLRRAGGEQYF
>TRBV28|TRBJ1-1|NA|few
TGTGCCAGCAGCCAGCAGGGGCTGGGGTTGAACACTGAAGCTTTCTTT
CASSQQGLGLNTEAFF
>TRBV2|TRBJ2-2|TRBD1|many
TGTGCCAGCACGTCAGGGGGCTTGGACACCGGGGAGCTGTTTTTT
CASTSGGLDTGELFF
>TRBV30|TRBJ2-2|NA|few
TGTGCCTGGAGTTTCTCCGGGACACACACCGGGGAGCTGTTTTTT
CAWSFSGTHTGELFF
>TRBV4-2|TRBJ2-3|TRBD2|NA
TGTGCCAGCAGCCGCGAGGGACTAGCGGCTGATTCTAGCACAGATACGCAGTATTTT
CASSREGLAADSSTDTQYF
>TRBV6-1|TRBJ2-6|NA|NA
TGTGCCAGCAGTCGAAGGTTCTCTGGGGCCAACGTCCTGACTTTC
CASSRRFSGANVLTF
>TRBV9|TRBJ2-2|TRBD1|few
TGTGCCAGCAGCCTCGGACAGGGGCTTAACACCGGGGAGCTGTTTTTT
CASSLGQGLNTGELFF
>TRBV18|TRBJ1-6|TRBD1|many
TGTGCCAGCTCACAAGGACAGGGTAATTCACCCCTCCACTTT
CASSQGQGNSPLHF
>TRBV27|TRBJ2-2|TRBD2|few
TGTGCCACCAAAGCGGGAGTAGACACCGGGGAGCTGTTTTTT
CATKAGVDTGELFF
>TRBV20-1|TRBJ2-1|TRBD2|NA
TGCAGTGCTCTCGGGACTAGCGGCTACAATGAGCAGTTCTTC
CSALGTSGYNEQFF
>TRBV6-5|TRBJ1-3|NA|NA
TGTGCCAGCAGTCTATCGAACCTGCCGGGCTCTGGAAACACCATATATTTT
CASSLSNLPGSGNTIYF
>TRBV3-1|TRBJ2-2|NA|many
TGTGCCAGCAGCCAAGAGCTCAGGGCCACCGGGGAGCTGTTTTTT
CASSQELRATGELFF
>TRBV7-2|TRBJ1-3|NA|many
TGTGCCAGCAGCTTGGGGGGGTCTGGAAACACCATATATTTT
CASSLGGSGNTIYF
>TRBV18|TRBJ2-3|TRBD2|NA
TGTGCCAGCTCATTTAGCGGGATCCGGCAAGATACGCAGTATTTT
CASSFSGIRQDTQYF
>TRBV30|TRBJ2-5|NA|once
TGTGCCTGGAGTGTACCCCCAGAGACCCAGTACTTC
CAWSVPPETQYF
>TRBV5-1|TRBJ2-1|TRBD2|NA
TGCGCCAGCAGCAGAGAGCGGGGGACTTACAATGAGCAGTTCTTC
CASSRERGTYNEQFF
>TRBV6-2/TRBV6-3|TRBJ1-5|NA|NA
TGTGCCAGCAGTTACAGGGAGAATCGCAATCAGCCCCAGCATTTT
CASSYRENRNQPQHF
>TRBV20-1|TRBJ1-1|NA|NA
TGCAGTGCTAGAGGGGGGCGCACTGAAGCTTTCTTT
CSARGGRTEAFF
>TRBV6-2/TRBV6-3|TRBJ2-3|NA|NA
TGTGCCACCGGGAGTCGTGATACGCAGTATTTT
CATGSRDTQYF
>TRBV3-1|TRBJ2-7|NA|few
TGTGCCAGCAGCCATCGGACCCGCCCCTACGAGCAGTACTTC
CASSHRTRPYEQYF
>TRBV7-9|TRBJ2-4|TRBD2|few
TGTGCCAGCAGCTTAGTGCGCGGGGGGGCCCCCATTCAGTACTTC
CASSLVRGGAPIQYF
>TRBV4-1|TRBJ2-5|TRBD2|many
TGCGCCAGCAGCCAAGTCGGGGGGCAAGAGACCCAGTACTTC
CASSQVGGQETQYF
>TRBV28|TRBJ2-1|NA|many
TGTGCCAGCAGGACCTTCATCGGGGGCCCATACAATGAGCAGTTCTTC
CASRTFIGGPYNEQFF
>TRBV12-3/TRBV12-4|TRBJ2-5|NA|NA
TGTGCCAGCAGTTTTGGTTATAAGGAGACCCAGTACTTC
CASSFGYKETQYF
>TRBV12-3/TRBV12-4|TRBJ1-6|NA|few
TGTGCCAGCAGAACCCAAACTTCACCCCTCCACTTT
CASRTQTSPLHF
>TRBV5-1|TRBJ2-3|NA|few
TGCGCCAGCAGCTTGATTCGGGGGTCTGGCACAGATACGCAGTATTTT
CASSLIRGSGTDTQYF
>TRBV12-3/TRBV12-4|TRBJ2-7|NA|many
TGTGCCAGCAGCCTTGATGGACAACCATACGAGCAGTACTTC
CASSLDGQPYEQYF
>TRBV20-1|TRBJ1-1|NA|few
TGCAGTGCTAGAGCTCTGACAGCCATGAACACTGAAGCTTTCTTT
CSARALTAMNTEAFF
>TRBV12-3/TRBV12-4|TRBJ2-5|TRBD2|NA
TGTGCCAGCAGTTCTAGCGGGGGAGATGAGACCCAGTACTTC
CASSSSGGDETQYF
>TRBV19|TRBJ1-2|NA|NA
TGTGCCAGTACAGACCCAGGGACTGGCGGCTACACCTTC
CASTDPGTGGYTF
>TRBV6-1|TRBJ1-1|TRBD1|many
TGTGCCAGCAGTGAAGGACAGGGTGCCACTGAAGCTTTCTTT
CASSEGQGATEAFF
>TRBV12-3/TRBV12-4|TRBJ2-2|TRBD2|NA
TGTGCCAGCAGTTTGCGTCTAGCGGGAGGGCCCCTACGGAACACCGGGGAGCTGTTTTTT
CASSLRLAGGPLRNTGELFF
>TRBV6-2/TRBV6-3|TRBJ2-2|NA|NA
TGTGCCAGCAGTTCCCGACACGGGGCCACCGGGGAGCTGTTTTTT
CASSSRHGATGELFF
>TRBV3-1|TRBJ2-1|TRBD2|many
TGTGCCAGCAGCCAAGGGGAGGGCCGTTACAATGAGCAGTTCTTC
CASSQGEGRYNEQFF